What follows are 26 T cell receptor beta chains derived from one specimen sequenced in a study of T-cell memory formation after mild COVID-19. From the 5' RACE reads, TCRdb called clonotypes with MiXCR, one entry per CDR3 protein. The data show 210,000 or so distinct CDR3 sequences, with around 20% seen just once and roughly 2.4% held by the top ten. The sample was PBMCs or a T cell subset sorted from them (not recorded which). The receptors shown here come from an adult woman who had mild COVID-19 (a few samples of this study predate the infection). Cell type and time point are not known.

This clonotype was seen a handful of times. The V gene is TRBV12-3 or TRBV12-4, the J gene TRBJ1-2, with D unresolved. Trimming left V 4 bases short and J 3 bases short, with 9 bases between. The length of the CDR3 is 13 residues. CDR3 DNA sequence: TGTGCCAGCAGTTCCGCTTGGGACTATGGCTACACCTTC. The encoded protein is CASSSAWDYGYTF.

In this sample, this clonotype turned up a few times. V is TRBV12-3 or TRBV12-4 and J is TRBJ1-1; no reliable D call. The CDR3 runs 11 residues. The germline V and J ends were trimmed by 6 bases and 11 bases, with 13 bases remaining between them. This chain's CDR3 is CASRVTVAAFF. The DNA for the CDR3 is TGTGCCAGCAGGGTTACGGTCGCGGCTTTCTTT.

This chain links TRBV5-1 with TRBJ1-3; D uncertain. This CDR3 comprises 14 residues. The V end was cut by 4 bases, the J end by 0 bases, with 8 bases between. The germline gives CDR1 SGHRS, CDR2 YFSETQ. DNA for the CDR3: TGCGCCAGCAGCCTGGACGGCTCTGGAAACACCATATATTTT. Amino acid sequence: CASSLDGSGNTIYF.

This clonotype was seen more than once but under ten times. The chain has TRBV5-1 and TRBJ2-1, with 10 bases matching TRBD2. V gave up 0 bases and J gave up 5 bases; unmatched junction bases: 14. CDR3 length: 19 residues. Germline CDR1 is SGHRS and CDR2 is YFSETQ. CDR3: CASSLAVSGRAHSDNEQFF. The CDR3 DNA sequence: TGCGCCAGCAGCTTGGCCGTAAGCGGGAGGGCCCACTCTGACAATGAGCAGTTCTTC.

This chain uses TRBV3-1 with TRBJ1-5, with D tentatively TRBD1 (6 bases). The V and J ends lost 3 bases and 3 bases respectively, with 9 bases between them. CDR3 length equals 14 residues. Per germline, CDR1 LGHDT and CDR2 YNNKEL (reference sequence). DNA of the CDR3: TGTGCCAGCAGCCATCGGACAGACAATCAGCCCCAGCATTTT. Its translation is CASSHRTDNQPQHF.

The chain has TRBV5-5 and TRBJ1-4; TRBD1 agrees at 9 bases. Trimming at V came to 0 bases and at J to 8 bases, leaving 5 bases not matched to a gene. Germline CDR1 SGHKS, CDR2 YYEKEE (reference sequence). The CDR3 is made up of 15 amino acids. CDR3 residues: CASSLDGQGREKLFF. DNA of the CDR3: TGTGCCAGCAGCTTGGATGGACAGGGGCGGGAAAAACTGTTTTTT.

The chain combines TRBV4-2 with TRBJ1-2, with 10 bases fitting TRBD1. The CDR3 consists of 16 residues. Germline CDR1 is LGHNA and CDR2 is YNFKEQ. The trim removed 3 bases at V and 3 bases at J, leaving 7 bases unmatched. CDR3 sequence reads: CASSQHTGTGDYGYTF. For the CDR3, the DNA is TGTGCCAGCAGCCAGCACACCGGGACAGGGGACTATGGCTACACCTTC.

This clonotype showed up just a few times. The chain joins TRBV5-1 to TRBJ2-1; D is uncertain. The V end was cut by 4 bases, the J end by 6 bases, with 11 bases between. The CDR3 has 13 residues. The V gene's germline CDR1 is SGHRS and CDR2 YFSETQ. The CDR3 coding sequence is TGCGCCAGCAGCACCAGATCTTTCAATGAGCAGTTCTTC. Translated: CASSTRSFNEQFF.

The chain is built from TRBV4-3 and TRBJ2-5; weak D call: TRBD2 (6 bases). Germline CDR1 and CDR2: LGHNA and YSLEER. The germline V and J ends were trimmed by 1 base and 9 bases, with 18 bases remaining between them. The CDR3 has 15 residues. CDR3 amino acids: CASSQAGTSRSPQYF. The CDR3 DNA follows: TGCGCCAGCAGCCAAGCGGGAACTAGCCGGAGTCCCCAGTACTTC.

This clonotype was counted at least ten times. The V call is TRBV2, the J call TRBJ1-2, with no clear D. Trimming shortened V by 5 bases and J by 0 bases, and 7 bases separated the two germline ends. CDR1 is SNHLY and CDR2 is FYNNEI in the germline V gene. This CDR3 spans 13 amino acids. CDR3 loop: CASSRETNYGYTF. The CDR3 nucleotides read TGTGCCAGCAGTCGTGAGACTAACTATGGCTACACCTTC.

This chain joins TRBV5-1 and TRBJ2-3; D is tentatively TRBD1 or TRBD2 (6 bases each). The CDR3 is 15 residues long. Trimming shortened V by 5 bases and J by 1 base, and 14 bases separated the two germline ends. CDR1 SGHRS and CDR2 YFSETQ come from the germline V gene. For the CDR3, the DNA is TGCGCCAGCAGGGGACGGGGGCTCGGCACAGATACGCAGTATTTT. Translating it yields CASRGRGLGTDTQYF.

There are a few counts of this clonotype. A junction end diverges from the germline sequence, so it may reflect a read error. The chain carries TRBV3-1 and TRBJ1-2; no clear D gene. The CDR3 is 11 residues long. Germline CDR1 and CDR2: LGHDT and YNNKEL (reference sequence). The CDR3: CASSQDVSLSW. The CDR3 nucleotides are TGTGCCAGCAGCCAAGATGTTAGTCTCAGCTGG.

This clonotype was picked up a small number of times. The V call is TRBV20-1, the J call TRBJ2-4, with 9 positions matching TRBD2. CDR3 length: 15 amino acids. From germline, CDR1 is DFQATT and CDR2 SNEGSKA (reference sequence). Trimming removed 4 bases from V and 1 base from J; junction bases left unmatched: 5. DNA of the CDR3: TGCAGTGCTAAGGTAGCGGGAGATGCCAAAAACATTCAGTACTTC. Translation gives CSAKVAGDAKNIQYF.

The V call is TRBV5-1, the J call TRBJ2-5; the D gene could be TRBD1 or TRBD2 (5 bases each). The CDR3 extends over 15 amino acids. V was shortened by 4 bases and J by 5 bases, with 18 bases between the two germline ends. Germline assignment: CDR1 SGHRS and CDR2 YFSETQ. The CDR3 DNA reads TGCGCCAGCAGCCAGCGAATGGGGGTGGAGGAGACCCAGTACTTC. Protein sequence: CASSQRMGVEETQYF. The full variable domain, rest sourced from reference TRBV5-1 and TRBJ2-5, is KAGVTQTPRYLIKTRGQQVTLSCSPISGHRSVSWYQQTPGQGLQFLFEYFSETQRNKGNFPGRFSGRQFSNSRSEMNVSTLELGDSALYLCASSQRMGVEETQYFGPGTRLLVL.

The V gene is TRBV15, the J gene TRBJ2-5; 7 nucleotides agree with TRBD2. This CDR3 comprises 16 residues. After removal of 2 bases from V and 2 bases from J, the junction contained 8 bases not matched to a gene. Germline values: CDR1 LNHNV, CDR2 YYDKDF (reference sequence). The CDR3 region has the DNA TGTGCCACCAGCAGACGAACCGGGACTATGCAAGAGACCCAGTACTTC. Amino acid sequence: CATSRRTGTMQETQYF.

The gene calls are TRBV6-5 and TRBJ2-1; 9 positions agree with TRBD2. The length of the CDR3 is 16 residues. The V gene end was trimmed by 6 bases and the J gene end by 6 bases; junction bases not matched to a gene: 12. The germline V gene encodes CDR1 MNHEY and CDR2 SVGAGI. For the CDR3, the DNA is TGTGCCAGCAGAGTTAGCGGGAGTCTTGGATCCAATGAGCAGTTCTTC. Translated, it gives CASRVSGSLGSNEQFF.

This clonotype was observed a few times. This chain joins TRBV11-2 and TRBJ2-1; 10 bases map to TRBD1. The junction had 8 bases not matched to a gene; V was cut back by 5 bases and J by 7 bases. From germline, CDR1 is SGHAT and CDR2 FQNNGV. CDR3 length: 15 residues. The CDR3 spells CASSADRGKRNEQFF. As DNA, the CDR3 is TGTGCCAGCAGCGCGGACAGGGGGAAGAGGAATGAGCAGTTCTTC.

This clonotype was seen only a few times. The rearrangement uses TRBV10-3 and TRBJ2-7; unclear D gene. The CDR3 is 14 residues long. V was trimmed by 3 bases and J by 5 bases, leaving 14 bases between them. The V gene's germline CDR1 is ENHRY and CDR2 SYGVKD. The DNA of the CDR3 is TGTGCCATCAGTGAAATGTCCGTGTCCGACGAGCAGTACTTC. Its translation: CAISEMSVSDEQYF.

This clonotype was observed a few times. The J gene is TRBJ2-3, the V gene TRBV25-1; 10 nucleotides agree with TRBD2. The CDR3 is made up of 15 amino acids. V shed 4 bases, J shed 5 bases, and the junction held 6 bases outside the gene matches. Germline V gene data show CDR1 as MGHDK and CDR2 as SYGVNS. The CDR3, as DNA: TGTGCCAGCAGTGCACTAGCGGGGATTGGAGATACGCAGTATTTT. As protein: CASSALAGIGDTQYF.

This clonotype has more than one count but fewer than ten. The chain links TRBV12-3 or TRBV12-4 to TRBJ2-4; TRBD1 matches at 9 bases. This CDR3 has 17 residues. Trimming cost V 6 bases and J 8 bases; bases outside gene matches: 17. CDR3 amino acids: CASRGGTGIPNLDIQYF. The CDR3 DNA is TGTGCCAGCAGAGGCGGGACAGGGATTCCCAATCTAGACATTCAGTACTTC.

The rearrangement uses TRBV14 and TRBJ1-2; D is undetermined. This CDR3 is built from 19 residues. Germline CDR1 is SGHDN and CDR2 is FVKESK. Trimming left V 2 bases short and J 0 bases short, with 22 bases between. In nucleotides, the CDR3 is TGTGCCAGCAGCCAACAATCCCTTGGCAGTTCGTTTGCTAACTATGGCTACACCTTC. Protein product: CASSQQSLGSSFANYGYTF.

This clonotype was detected only a few times. This chain joins TRBV6-1 and TRBJ1-2, with D uncertain. The CDR3 has 14 amino acids. CDR1 MNHNS and CDR2 SASEGT come from the germline V gene. The germline V and J ends were trimmed by 4 bases and 5 bases, with 14 bases remaining between them. In DNA form, the CDR3 reads TGTGCCAGCAGTGTCTGGCCCCTGGATTATGGCTACACCTTC. Amino acids: CASSVWPLDYGYTF.

This clonotype has a count of ten or more. This rearrangement joins TRBV7-2 to TRBJ1-1; 8 bases are shared with TRBD1. CDR1 is SGHTA and CDR2 is FQGNSA in the germline V gene. The CDR3 runs to 13 residues. J gave up 5 bases and V 5 bases, and 4 bases lay outside the gene matches. CDR3 sequence: CASSPGGATEAFF. The DNA for the CDR3 is TGTGCCAGCAGCCCAGGGGGCGCGACTGAAGCTTTCTTT.

The chain joins TRBV20-1 to TRBJ1-6, with TRBD1 identical over 7 bases. V dropped 5 bases and J dropped 4; count of bases not matched to a gene: 5. The length of the CDR3 is 14 residues. The V gene's germline CDR1 is DFQATT and CDR2 SNEGSKA (reference sequence). CDR3 nucleotide sequence: TGCAGTGCTCGACAGGGCCGATATAATTCACCCCTCCACTTT. Translation gives CSARQGRYNSPLHF.

This chain joins TRBV5-6 and TRBJ2-2; a weak D match, TRBD2 (5 bases). V gave up 0 bases and J gave up 3 bases, with 15 bases separating them. CDR3 length equals 17 residues. In germline, CDR1 is SGHDT, CDR2 YYEEEE. This CDR3 reads CASSLALGLSDTGELFF. DNA for the CDR3: TGTGCCAGCAGCTTGGCACTCGGACTTTCGGACACCGGGGAGCTGTTTTTT.

This clonotype was detected once. CDR3 in amino acids: CASSFRDGGSPLHF. Written as DNA, the CDR3 is TGTGCCAGCAGTTTCCGGGACGGGGGTTCACCCCTCCACTTT. The V call is TRBV27, the J call TRBJ1-6, with D perhaps matching TRBD1 (5 bases). Trimming cost V 3 bases and J 9 bases, with 12 bases left between them. Germline V gene sequence: CDR1 MNHEY, CDR2 SMNVEV (reference sequence). The CDR3 contains 14 residues.